This T cell receptor (beta chain) derives from a study of Graves' ophthalmopathy and Graves' hyperthyroidism. Study findings and constraints: Clonotypes were expanded in thyroid at above 0.001 frequency, and most also appeared in blood. Stable hyperthyroidism and ophthalmopathy were told apart by a 13-signature model, which achieved almost 90% sensitivity and 65% to 83% specificity.

Other autoimmune diseases, uncontrolled infections, pregnancy or lactation ruled patients out of participation. The study amplified TCR beta CDR3 regions using RNA transcripts. First-round RT-PCR with HTBI primers preceded a second-round multiplex PCR. TCRdb reanalysed the multiplex PCR reads using MiXCR and keeps one entry per CDR3 protein. This sample has around 1,200,000 distinct CDR3 sequences, with about 36% found just once. In its sample, this clonotype was seen a few times. What it binds is not known. The V and J ends lost 6 bases and 7 bases respectively, with 16 bases between them. The CDR3 sequence is 13 residues long. Germline CDR1 and CDR2: SGHTA and FQGNSA.

The TCR comes from an adult man with Graves' hyperthyroidism. The sample taken for sequencing was peripheral blood or thyroid tissue (not recorded which). The rearrangement uses TRBV7-2 and TRBJ2-7, with a possible D match to TRBD2 (7 bases). In DNA, the CDR3 is TGTGCCAGCAGAACAAGGGAGGGGGGGGAGCAGTACTTC. Translated: CASRTREGGEQYF.